Listed below are T cell receptor beta chains from one sample, sequenced in a study of blood T cell repertoires in COVID-19. Libraries were prepared by immunoSEQ multiplex PCR; TCRdb keeps only in-frame clonotypes and omits some of them. The sample holds about 220,000 clones, 75% to 90% seen once. Sequencing input: PBMCs or T cells enriched from blood (not recorded which). The receptors were sampled from a middle-aged woman with acute COVID-19. CDR3s include the opening cysteine and the closing phenylalanine or tryptophan. A D gene is named only where the DNA matches it firmly. For some rows the clone size is stated as once, few or many, or as a class when expanded; others skip it.

J: TRBJ1-6; size: NA; V: TRBV7-3; D: TRBD1; CDR3: CASSYQGVGSPLHF; DNA: TGTGCCAGCAGCTATCAGGGGGTAGGTTCACCCCTCCACTTT
J: TRBJ1-3; size: NA; V: TRBV13; D: NA; CDR3: CASSLGGAGASGNTIYF; DNA: TGTGCCAGCAGCTTAGGGGGTGCGGGGGCCTCTGGAAACACCATATATTTT
J: TRBJ2-1; size: NA; V: TRBV12-3/TRBV12-4; D: NA; CDR3: CASSLSSLNEQFF; DNA: TGTGCCAGCAGTTTGTCTAGCTTGAATGAGCAGTTCTTC
J: TRBJ1-1; size: NA; V: TRBV10-3; D: NA; CDR3: CAINPEGGIATEAFF; DNA: TGTGCCATCAACCCGGAGGGGGGGATTGCGACTGAAGCTTTCTTT
J: TRBJ2-1; size: NA; V: TRBV5-1; D: TRBD1; CDR3: CASRTGVGNEQFF; DNA: TGCGCCAGCAGGACAGGGGTTGGCAATGAGCAGTTCTTC
J: TRBJ1-4; size: NA; V: TRBV19; D: NA; CDR3: CASSIRAGREKLFF; DNA: TGTGCCAGTAGTATTCGGGCAGGGCGGGAAAAACTGTTTTTT
J: TRBJ2-5; size: NA; V: TRBV7-9; D: TRBD2; CDR3: CASSWSGGLGTQYF; DNA: TGTGCCAGCAGCTGGAGCGGGGGGCTAGGGACCCAGTACTTC
J: TRBJ1-2; size: NA; V: TRBV2; D: NA; CDR3: CASGALGYTF; DNA: TGTGCCAGCGGGGCTCTTGGCTACACCTTC
J: TRBJ2-2; size: NA; V: TRBV5-1; D: TRBD2; CDR3: CASSLTSGNTGELFF; DNA: TGCGCCAGCAGCTTGACTAGCGGAAACACCGGGGAGCTGTTTTTT
J: TRBJ2-7; size: NA; V: TRBV5-1; D: NA; CDR3: CASSSDGGRLNEQYF; DNA: TGCGCCAGCAGCTCCGACGGGGGTCGCCTGAACGAGCAGTACTTC
J: TRBJ2-1; size: few; V: TRBV5-1; D: NA; CDR3: CASSPGYEQFF; DNA: TGCGCCAGCAGCCCCGGTTATGAGCAGTTCTTC
J: TRBJ1-6; size: few; V: TRBV6-5; D: NA; CDR3: CASAASGRISPLHF; DNA: TGTGCCAGTGCGGCTTCAGGGAGGATTTCACCCCTCCACTTT
J: TRBJ1-2; size: NA; V: TRBV7-8; D: NA; CDR3: CASSLAGPSNYGYTF; DNA: TGTGCCAGCAGCTTAGCTGGGCCGTCTAACTATGGCTACACCTTC